The 15 T cell receptor beta chains below all came from one sample that was sequenced in a study of blood T cells in healthy people across ages. A J-beta primer mix and a sample-barcoded 5' primer were used in a second PCR of about 7 to 12 cycles. TCRdb reprocessed the 5' RACE reads via MiXCR and lists one record per CDR3 protein. Among over 700,000 distinct CDR3 sequences listed, 53% were seen once. The specimen was blood. The receptors here all came from a man aged 80 or over in good health.

This sequence joins TRBV20-1 and TRBJ2-3; 8 positions match TRBD2. V shed 5 bases, J shed 5 bases, and the junction held 15 bases outside the gene matches. Germline values: CDR1 DFQATT, CDR2 SNEGSKA (reference sequence). This CDR3 is built from 16 residues. DNA of the CDR3: TGCAGTGCTCGACCACTAGCGGACCCGAGGAAAGATACGCAGTATTTT. Its translation is CSARPLADPRKDTQYF.

This clonotype showed up just once. V gene TRBV6-5 combines with J gene TRBJ2-5, with 8 nucleotides matching TRBD1. Germline V gives CDR1 MNHEY, CDR2 SVGAGI. The CDR3 spans 13 residues. Trimming removed 6 bases from V and 5 bases from J; junction bases left unmatched: 5. The CDR3 loop reads CASRKTGVETQYF. As DNA, the CDR3 is TGTGCCAGCAGAAAGACAGGGGTCGAGACCCAGTACTTC.

The genes are TRBV7-2 and TRBJ1-2; D unresolved. With 0 bases removed from V and 1 base from J, the gap between germline ends came to 9 bases. The CDR3 totals 15 residues. Germline lookup yields CDR1 SGHTA and CDR2 FQGNSA. CDR3 in DNA: TGTGCCAGCAGCTTAGCAGCAACCTATAACTATGGCTACACCTTC. It is translated as CASSLAATYNYGYTF.

The gene calls are TRBV7-8 and TRBJ2-4; tentatively, D is TRBD1 or TRBD2 (5 bases each). CDR3 size: 16 residues. Trimming took 0 bases from V and 0 from J, leaving 9 bases between them. CDR1 is SGHVS and CDR2 is FQNEAQ in the germline V gene. The CDR3 sequence: CASSLASGGAKNIQYF. For the CDR3, the DNA is TGTGCCAGCAGCTTAGCGAGTGGGGGAGCCAAAAACATTCAGTACTTC.

The V gene is TRBV2, the J gene TRBJ2-5; D not certain. The V end lost 10 bases, the J end lost 2 bases, and 14 bases lay between the germline ends. This CDR3 spans 13 amino acids. Germline assignment: CDR1 SNHLY and CDR2 FYNNEI. CDR3 coding DNA: TGTGCCACCCAAAGCAGGAGACAAGAGACCCAGTACTTC. The encoded protein is CATQSRRQETQYF. The variable domain in full, with the rest retrieved from reference TRBV2 and TRBJ2-5, is EPEVTQTPSHQVTQMGQEVILRCVPISNHLYFYWYRQILGQKVEFLVSFYNNEISEKSEIFDDQFSVERPDGSNFTLKIRSTKLEDSAMYFCATQSRRQETQYFGPGTRLLVL.

The CDR3 bases are TGTGCCAGCAGCCGGGACCATACCTACGAGCAGTACTTC. Amino acids: CASSRDHTYEQYF. The chain employs TRBV2 and TRBJ2-4; D could derive from TRBD1 or TRBD2 (5 bases each). The J call may be mistaken, given a closer DNA end match to TRBJ2-7. The CDR3 is 13 amino acids. The germline V gene encodes CDR1 SNHLY and CDR2 FYNNEI.

J is TRBJ2-1 and V is TRBV19, with TRBD1 matching over 7 bases. Germline values: CDR1 LNHDA, CDR2 SQIVND (reference sequence). The CDR3 runs 20 residues. Trimming at V came to 4 bases and at J to 0 bases, leaving 18 bases not matched to a gene. The CDR3 nucleotides read TGTGCCAGTAGTACCCAAAGGGGGCAAGTAGCCCCCGTCTCCTACAATGAGCAGTTCTTC. Residues: CASSTQRGQVAPVSYNEQFF.

This clonotype has only a few counts. Given a much more abundant clone one base away, this may be a read error. This rearrangement joins TRBV28 to TRBJ2-5; D is unresolved. Deletions cut 5 bases from V and 5 bases from J, with 15 bases between. The CDR3 is made up of 14 amino acids. Germline CDR1 and CDR2: MDHEN and SYDVKM. For the CDR3, the DNA is TGTGCCAGCAGTGTTGGTATAGGATCGGAGACCCAGTACTTC. Protein sequence: CASSVGIGSETQYF. The whole variable domain, filled in from reference TRBV28 and TRBJ2-5, reads DVKVTQSSRYLVKRTGEKVFLECVQDMDHENMFWYRQDPGLGLRLIYFSYDVKMKEKGDIPEGYSVSREKKERFSLILESASTNQTSMYLCASSVGIGSETQYFGPGTRLLVL.

The chain has TRBV27 and TRBJ1-4, with D unresolved. Germline V lookup: CDR1 MNHEY, CDR2 SMNVEV (reference sequence). V lost 3 bases, J lost 4 bases, and 9 bases lay in between. The CDR3 contains 14 residues. The CDR3 DNA reads TGTGCCAGCAGTTTTGGGAGCCGTAATGAAAAACTGTTTTTT. It encodes CASSFGSRNEKLFF.

V is TRBV20-1 and J is TRBJ1-2; no definite D call. V was shortened by 3 bases and J by 3 bases, with 14 bases between the two germline ends. Per the germline V gene, CDR1 is DFQATT and CDR2 is SNEGSKA (reference sequence). This CDR3 region has 14 residues. The DNA of the CDR3 is TGCAGTGCTAGGGGGAACCCGAGCGACTATGGCTACACCTTC. This encodes CSARGNPSDYGYTF.

The genes are TRBV20-1 and TRBJ1-4; D is perhaps TRBD1 (5 bases). CDR1 and CDR2 (germline): DFQATT, SNEGSKA (reference sequence). CDR3 length: 14 residues. The V and J ends lost 1 base and 8 bases respectively, with 14 bases between them. CDR3 coding DNA: TGCAGTGCTAGAGGCCCCGGGGCCGGGGAAAAACTGTTTTTT. It specifies CSARGPGAGEKLFF.

This clonotype has just a few counts. This chain joins TRBV4-2 and TRBJ2-7; D uncertain. The CDR3 runs to 17 residues. Trimming stripped 3 bases from V and 2 bases from J, with 20 bases between. CDR1 is LGHNA, CDR2 YNFKEQ, per germline. As DNA, the CDR3 is TGTGCCAGCAGCCACACCCGACCCGTCAGTAGTCCCTACGAGCAGTACTTC. Its protein product is CASSHTRPVSSPYEQYF.

The rearrangement uses TRBV24-1 and TRBJ1-2; TRBD1 matches 9 bases. Germline loops: CDR1 KGHDR, CDR2 SFDVKD. V shed 7 bases and J 9 bases; nucleotides not matched to a gene: 8. This CDR3 comprises 13 residues. CDR3 protein: CATSETGGASYTF. The CDR3 region has the DNA TGTGCCACCAGCGAAACAGGGGGCGCGAGCTACACCTTC.

This chain connects TRBV20-1 to TRBJ1-2; TRBD1 agrees at 11 bases. CDR3 length equals 13 residues. Germline V gives CDR1 DFQATT, CDR2 SNEGSKA (reference sequence). After removal of 7 bases from V and 3 bases from J, the junction contained 4 bases not matched to a gene. The CDR3 region has the DNA TGCAGTGGCCCGGGACAGGGGGACTATGGCTACACCTTC. The encoded protein is CSGPGQGDYGYTF.

This clonotype showed up just a few times. This sequence joins TRBV3-1 and TRBJ2-7, with 8 bases lining up with TRBD2. This CDR3 has 15 residues. In germline, CDR1 is LGHDT, CDR2 YNNKEL (reference sequence). The ends lost 1 base at V and 6 bases at J; junction bases unmatched: 8. CDR3 sequence: CASSQVGREVCEQYF. DNA for the CDR3: TGTGCCAGCAGCCAAGTCGGGCGGGAGGTTTGCGAGCAGTACTTC.